The entry below describes one T cell receptor beta chain. Antigen specificity is unknown. Primers included in the PCR were 60 Vbeta and 13 Jbeta primers. Measured with immunoSEQ multiplex PCR; TCRdb has only the in-frame clones, and not every one. The profile covers 100,000 to 120,000 clones, with around 74% appearing a single time and roughly 1.3% taken by the ten largest. This entry belongs to a study of cytomegalovirus exposure and HLA in healthy donors. Findings and limits, study-wide: TCR beta V- and J-gene trimming was later associated with a missense DCLRE1C variant.

Per the germline V gene, CDR1 is SGHDT and CDR2 is YYEEEE. The CDR3 runs to 15 residues. Unmatched junction bases numbered 5, after V lost 3 bases and J lost 1 base. The rearrangement links TRBV5-6 to TRBJ1-1, with 8 bases matching TRBD1. Input material: PBMCs. This receptor was obtained from a man in his forties in good health and CMV-seronegative. The CDR3 spells CASSYLGTGNTEAFF. The CDR3 nucleotides read TGTGCCAGCAGCTACCTAGGGACAGGGAACACTGAAGCTTTCTTT. The variable domain in full, completed from reference TRBV5-6 and TRBJ1-1, reads DAGVTQSPTHLIKTRGQQVTLRCSPKSGHDTVSWYQQALGQGPQFIFQYYEEEERQRGNFPDRFSGHQFPNYSSELNVNALLLGDSALYLCASSYLGTGNTEAFFGQGTRLTVV.